These 26 T cell receptor beta chains were all obtained from the same sample, sequenced in a study of tumor-infiltrating lymphocytes in primary liver carcinoma. From about 490 ng of total RNA, TCR beta-specific cDNA was reverse-transcribed using a constant-region primer. Three rounds of nested multiplex PCR with slightly modified ARM-PCR produced TCR beta libraries. TRBV1-TRBV30 forward and Cbeta reverse primers drove the first two approximately 11-cycle rounds. TCRdb reprocessed the multiplex PCR reads with MiXCR, giving one entry per CDR3 protein. The sample yields more than 100,000 distinct CDR3 sequences, around 70% seen once. Co-extracted RNA and DNA came from about 19-30 mg of unsorted bulk tissue. The sequenced sample consisted of tumor-adjacent normal liver tissue. These TCRs come from a woman in her fifties or sixties with primary liver carcinoma and hepatitis B virus infection.

This clonotype has just a few counts. Given a much more abundant clone one base away, this may be a read error. V gene TRBV7-9 combines with J gene TRBJ2-7, with TRBD1 identical over 10 bases. Germline V gene lookup returns CDR1 SEHNR and CDR2 FQNEAQ (reference sequence). The CDR3 has 15 residues. Trimming took 5 bases from V and 9 from J; bases not matched to a gene: 13. The CDR3 spells CASSPDRGRSDVQYF. In DNA, the CDR3 is TGTGCCAGCAGCCCTGACAGGGGGCGCTCGGACGTGCAGTACTTC.

As regards this clonotype: The CDR3 ends on some other residue instead of the conserved phenylalanine or tryptophan, so this is likely a read error. The DNA is omitted, as the CDR3 cannot be located on it reliably, and the CDR3 follows TCRdb's listing. The chain joins TRBV6-4 to TRBJ2-3; the table calls TRBD2, which could not be checked here. Germline CDR1 MRHNA, CDR2 SNTAGT. Ends included, the CDR3 has 16 residues. This CDR3 is CASSDVAGESTDTHYL.

A remark on this clonotype: This may be a read error, as it is one base from a much larger clone. This chain links TRBV7-8 with TRBJ2-3; D gene ambiguous. Germline CDR1 SGHVS, CDR2 FQNEAQ. Trimming took 5 bases from V and 4 from J, leaving 16 bases between them. The CDR3 spans 15 residues. CDR3 sequence reads: CASSRDLGGADTQYF. DNA of the CDR3: TGTGCCAGCAGCCGCGACTTGGGCGGCGCAGATACGCAGTATTTT.

As to this clonotype: At one of its ends the junction is not consistent with the germline gene, which may arise from a read error. The V and J genes are TRBV4-2 and TRBJ2-3, with D perhaps TRBD2 (6 bases). Germline CDR1 LGHNA, CDR2 YNFKEQ. The CDR3 has 18 amino acids. In DNA form, the CDR3 reads TGTGCCAGCAGCCAGCTCTGGCGGGACTTCTCCCCTACAGATATGCAGTATTTT. Encoded protein: CASSQLWRDFSPTDMQYF.

This chain uses TRBV5-1 with TRBJ2-1; 16 bases match TRBD2. V shed 3 bases and J 4 bases; nucleotides not matched to a gene: 7. The CDR3 consists of 18 residues. Germline V gene sequence: CDR1 SGHRS, CDR2 YFSETQ. This CDR3 is CASSSGQGLAGGYNEQFF. In nucleotides, the CDR3 is TGCGCCAGCAGCTCCGGACAGGGACTAGCGGGAGGGTACAATGAGCAGTTCTTC. The full variable domain, in which reference TRBV5-1 and TRBJ2-1 provide the parts outside the CDR3, is KAGVTQTPRYLIKTRGQQVTLSCSPISGHRSVSWYQQTPGQGLQFLFEYFSETQRNKGNFPGRFSGRQFSNSRSEMNVSTLELGDSALYLCASSSGQGLAGGYNEQFFGPGTRLTVL.

On this clonotype itself: A junction boundary mismatches the germline segment, possibly from a read error. This chain uses TRBV29-1 with TRBJ1-4, with D possibly TRBD1 on 5 matching bases. The CDR3 runs 15 residues. Per germline, CDR1 SQVTM and CDR2 ANQGSEA. The CDR3 region is CSVEDHQGAKGKLFF. CDR3 DNA sequence: TGCAGCGTTGAAGATCATCAGGGTGCCAAAGGAAAACTATTTTTT.

Comment on this clonotype: A much larger clone lies a single base off, so this may be a read error. This chain connects TRBV28 to TRBJ2-4; a possible D gene is TRBD2 (6 bases). V lost 4 bases and J 2 bases, leaving 27 bases between the germline ends. The CDR3 is made up of 20 amino acids. CDR1 is MDHEN and CDR2 is SYDVKM in the germline V gene. For the CDR3, the DNA is TGTGCCAGCAGTTCCCTAGGCCAAACTAGCATCGTAGGGTCCAAAAACATTCAGTACTTC. Translating it yields CASSSLGQTSIVGSKNIQYF.

Points on this clonotype: Given a much more abundant clone one base away, this may be a read error. The chain is built from TRBV5-1 and TRBJ2-6, with D possibly being TRBD1 (6 bases). The V end lost 0 bases, the J end lost 2 bases, and 9 bases lay between the germline ends. This CDR3 is 16 amino acids long. Germline CDR1 SGHRS, CDR2 YFSETQ. CDR3 in DNA: TGCGCCAGCAGCTTGGCCAGACAGGCTGGGGCCAACGTCCTGACTTTC. Translated: CASSLARQAGANVLTF.

With regard to this clonotype: Just one base apart from a much larger clone, this may be a read error. V and J are TRBV7-9 and TRBJ1-5; tentative D call: TRBD1 (5 bases). The CDR3 spans 14 residues. Germline loops: CDR1 SEHNR, CDR2 FQNEAQ (reference sequence). The CDR3 reads CASSLAGRNRPQHF. The CDR3 DNA follows: TGTGCCAGCAGCTTAGCGGGGCGAAATCGGCCCCAGCATTTT. The variable domain in full, completed from reference TRBV7-9 and TRBJ1-5, reads DTGVSQNPRHKITKRGQNVTFRCDPISEHNRLYWYRQTLGQGPEFLTYFQNEAQLEKSRLLSDRFSAERPKGSFSTLEIQRTEQGDSAMYLCASSLAGRNRPQHFGDGTRLSIL.

J is TRBJ2-1 and V is TRBV6-1; TRBD1 matches at 9 bases. CDR3 length equals 16 residues. Germline values: CDR1 MNHNS, CDR2 SASEGT. CDR3: CVGRGQGHDSYNEQFF. CDR3 sequence (DNA): TGTGTTGGCAGGGGACAGGGACACGACTCCTACAATGAGCAGTTCTTC.

This clonotype has a count of ten or more. The chain uses TRBV5-1 and TRBJ2-2; D remains ambiguous. Germline assignment: CDR1 SGHRS and CDR2 YFSETQ. The CDR3 covers 14 residues. V dropped 0 bases and J dropped 4 bases, with 7 bases sitting between them. CDR3 protein: CASSLDVRTGELFF. Written as DNA, the CDR3 is TGCGCCAGCAGCTTGGACGTACGCACCGGGGAGCTGTTTTTT.

Turning to this clonotype: At one of its ends the junction is not consistent with the germline gene, which may arise from a read error. This rearrangement joins TRBV12-3 or TRBV12-4 to TRBJ2-1, with a weak D call TRBD2 (5 bases). CDR3 length: 11 residues. CDR3 sequence reads: CDSSSGLFSVF. CDR3 DNA: TGTGACAGCAGTTCCGGACTCTTCTCGGTCTTC.

The V and J genes are TRBV5-1 and TRBJ2-1; D is tentatively TRBD1 or TRBD2 (6 bases each). CDR1 is SGHRS and CDR2 is YFSETQ in the germline V gene. Trimming left V 3 bases short and J 4 bases short, with 26 bases between. The CDR3 sequence is 19 residues long. CDR3 in amino acids: CASSSGADMGAFSYNEQFF. The DNA for the CDR3 is TGCGCCAGCAGCTCGGGGGCAGACATGGGAGCCTTCTCTTACAATGAGCAGTTCTTC.

The chain joins TRBV20-1 to TRBJ2-7; D possibly corresponds to TRBD2 (6 bases). This CDR3 contains 14 residues. Germline CDR1 is DFQATT and CDR2 is SNEGSKA (reference sequence). The V end was cut by 1 base, the J end by 2 bases, with 12 bases between. The CDR3 protein is CSARVVRGTYEQYF. The CDR3 DNA reads TGCAGTGCTAGAGTAGTACGGGGGACCTACGAGCAGTACTTC.

Comments on this clonotype: This CDR3 fails to terminate in the conserved phenylalanine or tryptophan, so it likely reflects a read error. This chain links TRBV5-4 with TRBJ2-3; the D gene is possibly TRBD2 (5 bases). Looked up from germline, CDR1 is SGHNT and CDR2 is YYREEE (reference sequence). This CDR3 contains 15 residues. Trimming shortened V by 2 bases and J by 6 bases, and 16 bases separated the two germline ends. The CDR3 bases are TGTGCCAGCAGCTTTGGCGGGCGGGCGGCGGATACGCAGTATTCT. Protein: CASSFGGRAADTQYS.

As concerns this clonotype: At one of its ends the junction is not consistent with the germline gene, which may arise from a read error. The chain employs TRBV11-2 and TRBJ2-3, with a possible D match to TRBD1 (5 bases). This CDR3 is built from 16 residues. Germline V gene sequence: CDR1 SGHAT, CDR2 FQNNGV. CDR3 nucleotides: TGTGCCAGCAGCTTAGGTAGGGGCACCGGCACAGATGCGCAGTATTTT. It specifies CASSLGRGTGTDAQYF.

The V call is TRBV24-1, the J call TRBJ2-1, with 7 bases fitting TRBD1. The germline gives CDR1 KGHDR, CDR2 SFDVKD. The trim removed 5 bases at V and 7 bases at J, leaving 13 bases unmatched. The CDR3 sequence is 16 residues long. CDR3 sequence reads: CATSARQGKRVNEQFF. The CDR3 nucleotides are TGTGCCACCAGTGCAAGACAGGGTAAGAGGGTTAATGAGCAGTTCTTC.

To note about this clonotype: An end of the junction differs from the germline gene, which may be a read error. This chain connects TRBV11-2 to TRBJ1-2; no definite D call. Per the germline V gene, CDR1 is SGHAT and CDR2 is FQNNGV. CDR3 length: 15 amino acids. The CDR3 reads CASILDRVDAYCHTF. DNA for the CDR3: TGTGCCAGCATCTTAGATCGGGTAGACGCCTATTGCCACACCTTC.

This chain joins TRBV5-4 and TRBJ2-5; D is unclear. Trimming shortened V by 7 bases and J by 1 base, and 14 bases separated the two germline ends. Germline CDR1 reads SGHNT; CDR2 reads YYREEE (reference sequence). The CDR3 is 14 amino acids. This CDR3 reads CASGSNSPQETQYF. CDR3 sequence (DNA): TGTGCCAGCGGCTCGAATAGCCCCCAAGAGACCCAGTACTTC.

The gene calls are TRBV21-1 and TRBJ2-7; the table's D gene call, TRBD1, was not cross checked with the DNA. TRBV21-1 is a pseudogene locus. This CDR3 is built from 18 residues. The CDR3 nucleotides read TGTGCCAGCAGCAAAAGGCATGGGACAGAATGGTCCGTTTACAAGCAGTACTTC. It yields the protein CASSKRHGTEWSVYKQYF.

On this clonotype itself: A single base separates this from a much larger clone, so it may be a read error. This likely comes from a read error, as the CDR3 has no conserved phenylalanine or tryptophan at its end. The chain links TRBV5-1 to TRBJ2-7; 10 positions agree with TRBD1. Losses at the gene ends were 4 bases for V and 6 bases for J; bases not matched to a gene: 4. The CDR3 is made up of 13 amino acids. Germline V gene lookup returns CDR1 SGHRS and CDR2 YFSETQ. The CDR3 sequence is CASSVDRGSEQYI. The CDR3 DNA follows: TGCGCCAGCAGCGTGGACAGGGGGAGCGAGCAGTACATC.

The V and J genes are TRBV7-3 and TRBJ2-7; D is possibly TRBD2 (5 bases). Trimming cost V 7 bases and J 4 bases, with 17 bases left between them. CDR1 and CDR2 (germline): SGHTA, FQGTGA. CDR3 length equals 14 residues. The CDR3, as DNA: TGTGCCAGCACCCTTGTGGAGGCTAGGTACGAGCAGTACTTC. It specifies CASTLVEARYEQYF.

With respect to this clonotype: The junction does not match germline at one end; this may be a read error. The V and J genes are TRBV6-5 and TRBJ2-2, with D possibly matching TRBD2 (5 bases). Germline assignment: CDR1 MNHEY and CDR2 SVGAGI. The CDR3 contains 13 residues. CDR3 in amino acids: CASSCGNTGELFF. CDR3 DNA: TGTGCCAGCAGTTGTGGGAACACCGGGGAGCTGTTCTTT.

A note on this clonotype: A read error is possible here, since a much larger clone lies one base away. The rearrangement joins TRBV30 to TRBJ1-1, with D tentatively TRBD1 (6 bases). This CDR3 comprises 14 residues. Germline V lookup: CDR1 GTSNPN, CDR2 SVGIG (reference sequence). V lost 1 base, J lost 9 bases, and 18 bases lay in between. The CDR3 nucleotides are TGTGCCTGGAGTGCCCTCCGGGGACACTTCCAAGCTTTCTTT. Protein product: CAWSALRGHFQAFF. The entire variable domain, with the rest obtained from reference TRBV30 and TRBJ1-1, is as follows: SQTIHQWPATLVQPVGSPLSLECTVEGTSNPNLYWYRQAAGRGLQLLFYSVGIGQISSEVPQNLSASRPQDRQFILSSKKLLLSDSGFYLCAWSALRGHFQAFFGQGTRLTVV.

Of note for this clonotype: This CDR3 fails to terminate in the conserved phenylalanine or tryptophan, so it likely reflects a read error. The chain combines TRBV15 with TRBJ2-1; 13 bases agree with TRBD2. The germline V gene encodes CDR1 LNHNV and CDR2 YYDKDF (reference sequence). This CDR3 comprises 15 residues. The trim removed 6 bases at V and 10 bases at J, leaving 9 bases unmatched. The CDR3 here is CATRPGTSGNKEQFL. The DNA of the CDR3 is TGTGCCACCAGACCCGGGACTAGCGGGAATAAGGAGCAGTTCCTC.

This chain joins TRBV7-9 and TRBJ1-2, with TRBD1 matching over 8 bases. Trimming at V came to 7 bases and at J to 7 bases, leaving 14 bases not matched to a gene. The CDR3 length is 15 residues. Germline-derived CDR1 and CDR2 are SEHNR and FQNEAQ (reference sequence). The CDR3 reads CASTPPGQEGGGYTF. In DNA, the CDR3 is TGTGCCAGCACCCCGCCGGGACAGGAAGGCGGTGGCTACACCTTC.